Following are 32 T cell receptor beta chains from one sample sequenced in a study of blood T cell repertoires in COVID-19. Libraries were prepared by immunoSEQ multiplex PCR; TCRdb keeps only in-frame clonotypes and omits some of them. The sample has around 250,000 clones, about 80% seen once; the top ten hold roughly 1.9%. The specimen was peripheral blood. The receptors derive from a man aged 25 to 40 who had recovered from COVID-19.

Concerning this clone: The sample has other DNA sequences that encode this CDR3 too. The CDR3 DNA is TGTGCCAGCTCACGGGACAGGGCAGCTTCACCCCTCCACTTT. Translation: CASSRDRAASPLHF. The chain links TRBV18 to TRBJ1-6, with TRBD1 identical over 9 bases. Germline values: CDR1 KGHSH, CDR2 LQKENI. The CDR3 sequence is 14 residues long. Trimming cost V 4 bases and J 9 bases; bases outside gene matches: 4. The full variable domain, completed using reference TRBV18 and TRBJ1-6, is NAGVMQNPRHLVRRRGQEARLRCSPMKGHSHVYWYRQLPEEGLKFMVYLQKENIIDESGMPKERFSAEFPKEGPSILRIQQVVRGDSAAYFCASSRDRAASPLHFGNGTRLTVT.

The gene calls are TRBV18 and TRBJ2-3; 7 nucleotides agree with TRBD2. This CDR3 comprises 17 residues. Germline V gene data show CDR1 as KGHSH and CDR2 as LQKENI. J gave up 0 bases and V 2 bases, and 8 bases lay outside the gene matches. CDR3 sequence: CASSPFPGGGSTDTQYF. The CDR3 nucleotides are TGTGCCAGCTCACCATTTCCTGGCGGGGGTAGCACAGATACGCAGTATTTT.

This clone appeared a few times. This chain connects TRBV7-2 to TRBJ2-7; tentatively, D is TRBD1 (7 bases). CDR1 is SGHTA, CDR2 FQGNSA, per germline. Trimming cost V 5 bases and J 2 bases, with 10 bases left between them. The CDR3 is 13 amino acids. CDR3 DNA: TGTGCCAGCAGCCGGAGGGGGCCCTACGAGCAGTACGTC. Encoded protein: CASSRRGPYEQYV.

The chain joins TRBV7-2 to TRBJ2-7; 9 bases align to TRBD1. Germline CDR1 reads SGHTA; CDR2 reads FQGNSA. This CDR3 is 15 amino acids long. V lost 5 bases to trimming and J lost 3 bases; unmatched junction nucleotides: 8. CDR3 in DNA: TGTGCCAGCAGCGCGACAGGGGGGCCGGACTACGAGCAGTACTTC. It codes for CASSATGGPDYEQYF.

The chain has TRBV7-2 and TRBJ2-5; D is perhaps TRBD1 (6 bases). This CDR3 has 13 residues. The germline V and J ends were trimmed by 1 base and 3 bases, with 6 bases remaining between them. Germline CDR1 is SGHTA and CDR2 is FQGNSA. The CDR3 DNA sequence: TGTGCCAGCAGCTTAGGGACAGAAGAGACCCAGTACTTC. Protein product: CASSLGTEETQYF.

The CDR3 reads CASRRGQGASPLHF. CDR3 bases: TGTGCCAGCAGGAGGGGACAGGGGGCTTCACCCCTCCACTTT. The genes are TRBV6-5 and TRBJ1-6; 12 bases agree with TRBD1. After removal of 6 bases from V and 9 bases from J, the junction contained 3 bases not matched to a gene. The CDR3 consists of 14 residues. Germline CDR1 reads MNHEY; CDR2 reads SVGAGI.

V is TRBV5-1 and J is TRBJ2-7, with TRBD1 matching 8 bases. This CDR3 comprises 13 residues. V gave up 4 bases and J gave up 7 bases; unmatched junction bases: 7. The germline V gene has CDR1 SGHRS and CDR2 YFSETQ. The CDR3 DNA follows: TGCGCCAGCAGCATGGACAGGGAAACGGAGCAGTACTTC. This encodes CASSMDRETEQYF.

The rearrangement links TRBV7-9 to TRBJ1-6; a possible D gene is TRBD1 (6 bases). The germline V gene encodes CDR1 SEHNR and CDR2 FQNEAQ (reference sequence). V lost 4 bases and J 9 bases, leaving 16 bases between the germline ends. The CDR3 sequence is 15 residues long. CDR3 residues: CASSSNNRASSPLHF. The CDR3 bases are TGTGCCAGCAGCTCGAACAACAGGGCTAGTTCACCCCTCCACTTT.

As DNA, the CDR3 is TGTGCCAGCAGTTCGGTAGGGGACTATGGCTACACCTTC. It codes for CASSSVGDYGYTF. The chain joins TRBV27 to TRBJ1-2; D is possibly TRBD1 (5 bases). V shed 4 bases and J shed 3 bases, with 9 bases lying between them. The CDR3 has 13 residues. Germline V gene sequence: CDR1 MNHEY, CDR2 SMNVEV (reference sequence).

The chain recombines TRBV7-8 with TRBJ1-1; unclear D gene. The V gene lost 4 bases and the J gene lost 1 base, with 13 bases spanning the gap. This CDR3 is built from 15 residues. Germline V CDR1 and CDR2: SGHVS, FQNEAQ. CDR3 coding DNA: TGTGCCAGCAGCTCCTTCGGGCGGGAGAACACTGAAGCTTTCTTT. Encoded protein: CASSSFGRENTEAFF.

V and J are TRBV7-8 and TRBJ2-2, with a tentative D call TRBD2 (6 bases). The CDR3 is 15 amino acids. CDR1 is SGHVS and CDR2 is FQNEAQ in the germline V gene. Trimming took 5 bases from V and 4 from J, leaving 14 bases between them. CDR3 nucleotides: TGTGCCAGCAGCCCAGCGGGCAGTGGCACCGGGGAGCTGTTTTTT. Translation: CASSPAGSGTGELFF.

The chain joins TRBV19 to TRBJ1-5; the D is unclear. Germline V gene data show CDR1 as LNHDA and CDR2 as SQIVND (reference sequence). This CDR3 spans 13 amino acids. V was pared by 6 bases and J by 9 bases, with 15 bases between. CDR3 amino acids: CASRAAAGLPQHF. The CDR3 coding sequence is TGTGCCAGTAGGGCGGCTGCGGGCCTGCCCCAGCATTTT. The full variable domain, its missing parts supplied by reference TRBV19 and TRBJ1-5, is DGGITQSPKYLFRKEGQNVTLSCEQNLNHDAMYWYRQDPGQGLRLIYYSQIVNDFQKGDIAEGYSVSREKKESFPLTVTSAQKNPTAFYLCASRAAAGLPQHFGDGTRLSIL.

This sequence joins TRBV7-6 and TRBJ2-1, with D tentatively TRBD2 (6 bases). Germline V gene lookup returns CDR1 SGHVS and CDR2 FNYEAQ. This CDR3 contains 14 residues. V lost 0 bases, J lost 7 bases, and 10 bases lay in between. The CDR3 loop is CASSLAGGWNEQFF. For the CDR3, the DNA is TGTGCCAGCAGCTTAGCGGGAGGATGGAATGAGCAGTTCTTC.

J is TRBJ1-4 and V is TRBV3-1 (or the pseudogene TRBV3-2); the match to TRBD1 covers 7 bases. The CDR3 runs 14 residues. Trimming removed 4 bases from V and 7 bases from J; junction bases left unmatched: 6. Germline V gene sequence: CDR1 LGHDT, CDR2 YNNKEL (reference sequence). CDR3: CASSLGQETEKLFF. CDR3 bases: TGTGCCAGCAGCCTAGGACAGGAAACTGAAAAACTGTTTTTT.

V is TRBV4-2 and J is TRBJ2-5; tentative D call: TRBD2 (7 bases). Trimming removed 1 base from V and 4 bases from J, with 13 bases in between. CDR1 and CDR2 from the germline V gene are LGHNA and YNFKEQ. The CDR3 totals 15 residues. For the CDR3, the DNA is TGTGCCAGCAGCCAAGGGGAGGGGGACGGAGAGACCCAGTACTTC. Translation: CASSQGEGDGETQYF.

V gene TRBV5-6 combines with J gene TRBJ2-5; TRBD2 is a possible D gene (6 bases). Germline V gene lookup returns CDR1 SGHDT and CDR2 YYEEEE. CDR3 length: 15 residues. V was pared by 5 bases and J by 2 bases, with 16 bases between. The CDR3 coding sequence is TGTGCCAGCAGGCTGGCCGGGACTCCGCAAGAGACCCAGTACTTC. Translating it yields CASRLAGTPQETQYF.

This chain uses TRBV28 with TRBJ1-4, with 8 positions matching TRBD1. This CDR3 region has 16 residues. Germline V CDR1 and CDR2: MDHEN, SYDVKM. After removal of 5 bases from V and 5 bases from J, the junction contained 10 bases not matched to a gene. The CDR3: CASSVPSGTGNEKLFF. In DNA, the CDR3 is TGTGCCAGCAGTGTCCCGTCCGGGACAGGAAATGAAAAACTGTTTTTT.

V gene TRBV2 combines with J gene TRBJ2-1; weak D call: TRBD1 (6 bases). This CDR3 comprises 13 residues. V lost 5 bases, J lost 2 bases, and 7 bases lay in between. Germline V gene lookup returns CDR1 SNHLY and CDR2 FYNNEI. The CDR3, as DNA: TGTGCCAGCAGTCGGGACACCTACAATGAGCAGTTCTTC. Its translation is CASSRDTYNEQFF.

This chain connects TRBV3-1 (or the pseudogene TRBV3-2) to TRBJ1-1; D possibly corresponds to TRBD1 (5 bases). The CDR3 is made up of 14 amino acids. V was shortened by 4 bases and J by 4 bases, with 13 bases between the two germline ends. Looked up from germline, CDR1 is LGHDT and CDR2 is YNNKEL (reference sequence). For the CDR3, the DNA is TGTGCCAGCAGCCGCGGGGGGGTAGGCACTGAAGCTTTCTTT. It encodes CASSRGGVGTEAFF.

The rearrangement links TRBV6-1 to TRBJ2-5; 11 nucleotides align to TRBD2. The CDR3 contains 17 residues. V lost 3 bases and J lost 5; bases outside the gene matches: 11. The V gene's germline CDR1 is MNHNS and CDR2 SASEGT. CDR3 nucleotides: TGTGCCAGCAGTGAGGGAGGTAGCGGGGGGGCCGGGGAGACCCAGTACTTC. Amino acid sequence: CASSEGGSGGAGETQYF.

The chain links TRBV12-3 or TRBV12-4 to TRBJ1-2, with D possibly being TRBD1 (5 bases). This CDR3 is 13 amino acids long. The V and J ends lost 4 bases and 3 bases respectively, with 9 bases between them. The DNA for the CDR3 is TGTGCCAGCAGTTCTGACAGCCACTATGGCTACACCTTC. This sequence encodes CASSSDSHYGYTF.

The CDR3 spells CSVRDITYGYTF. The DNA for the CDR3 is TGCAGCGTCCGGGACATAACGTATGGCTACACCTTC. The genes are TRBV29-1 and TRBJ1-2, with D perhaps TRBD1 (6 bases). The germline V and J ends were trimmed by 6 bases and 5 bases, with 13 bases remaining between them. The CDR3 extends over 12 amino acids. Per the germline V gene, CDR1 is SQVTM and CDR2 is ANQGSEA.

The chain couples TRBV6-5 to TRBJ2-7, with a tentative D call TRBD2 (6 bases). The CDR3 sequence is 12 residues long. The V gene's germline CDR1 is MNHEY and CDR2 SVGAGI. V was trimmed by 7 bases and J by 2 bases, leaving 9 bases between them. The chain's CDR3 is CASKGGTYEQYF. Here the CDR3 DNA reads TGTGCCAGCAAGGGAGGAACCTACGAGCAGTACTTC.

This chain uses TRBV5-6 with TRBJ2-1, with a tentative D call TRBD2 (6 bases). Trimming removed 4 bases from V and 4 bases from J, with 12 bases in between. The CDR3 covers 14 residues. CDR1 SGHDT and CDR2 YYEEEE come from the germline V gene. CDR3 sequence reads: CASSPIGGYNEQFF. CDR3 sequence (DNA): TGTGCCAGCAGCCCTATCGGGGGTTACAATGAGCAGTTCTTC.

CDR3 sequence (DNA): TGTGCCAGCTCACCACCGGCTGGACAGGGAAAACAATATGGCTACACCTTC. Amino acids: CASSPPAGQGKQYGYTF. The chain has TRBV18 and TRBJ1-2, with 8 bases identical to TRBD1. From germline, CDR1 is KGHSH and CDR2 LQKENI. CDR3 size: 17 residues. Trimming cost V 0 bases and J 5 bases; bases outside gene matches: 11. Looking up the rest from reference TRBV18 and TRBJ1-2 gives the full variable domain: NAGVMQNPRHLVRRRGQEARLRCSPMKGHSHVYWYRQLPEEGLKFMVYLQKENIIDESGMPKERFSAEFPKEGPSILRIQQVVRGDSAAYFCASSPPAGQGKQYGYTFGSGTRLTVV.

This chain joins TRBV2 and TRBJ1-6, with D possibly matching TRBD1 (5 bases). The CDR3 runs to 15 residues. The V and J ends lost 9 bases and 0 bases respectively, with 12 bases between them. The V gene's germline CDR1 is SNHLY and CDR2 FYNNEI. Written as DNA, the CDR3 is TGTGCCAGTGGGGGGGGAAGCTCCTATAATTCACCCCTCCACTTT. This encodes CASGGGSSYNSPLHF.

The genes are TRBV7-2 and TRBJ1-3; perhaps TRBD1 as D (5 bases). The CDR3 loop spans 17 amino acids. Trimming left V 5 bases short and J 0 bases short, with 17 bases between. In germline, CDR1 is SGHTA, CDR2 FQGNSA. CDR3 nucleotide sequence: TGTGCCAGCAGCCTCGGGGGGGGTCGGAGCTCTGGAAACACCATATATTTT. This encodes CASSLGGGRSSGNTIYF.

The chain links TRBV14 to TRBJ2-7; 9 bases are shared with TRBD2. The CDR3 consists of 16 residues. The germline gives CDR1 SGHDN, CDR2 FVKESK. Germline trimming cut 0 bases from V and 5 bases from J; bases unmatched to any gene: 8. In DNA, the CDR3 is TGTGCCAGCAGCCAAGATCCGAGCGGGGGGATGGACGAGCAGTACTTC. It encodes CASSQDPSGGMDEQYF.

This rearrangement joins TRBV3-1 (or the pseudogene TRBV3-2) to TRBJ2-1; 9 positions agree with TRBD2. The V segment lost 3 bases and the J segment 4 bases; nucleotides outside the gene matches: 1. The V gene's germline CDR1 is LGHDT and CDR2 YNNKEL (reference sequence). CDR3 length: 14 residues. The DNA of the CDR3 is TGTGCCAGCAGCCAGCGGGGGGGGTACAATGAGCAGTTCTTC. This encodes CASSQRGGYNEQFF.

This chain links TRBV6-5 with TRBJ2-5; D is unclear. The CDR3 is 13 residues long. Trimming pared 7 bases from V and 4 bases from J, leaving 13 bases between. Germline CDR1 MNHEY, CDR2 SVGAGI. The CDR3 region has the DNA TGTGCCAGCACCCCTCCCCCCCCAGAGACCCAGTACTTC. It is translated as CASTPPPPETQYF.

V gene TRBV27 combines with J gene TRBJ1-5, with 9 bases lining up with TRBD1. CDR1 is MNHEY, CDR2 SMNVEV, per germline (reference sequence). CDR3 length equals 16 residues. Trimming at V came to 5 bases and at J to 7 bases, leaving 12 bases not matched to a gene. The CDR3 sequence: CASSPSRDRVRQPQHF. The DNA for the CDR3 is TGTGCCAGCAGTCCGTCCCGGGACAGGGTTCGGCAGCCCCAGCATTTT.

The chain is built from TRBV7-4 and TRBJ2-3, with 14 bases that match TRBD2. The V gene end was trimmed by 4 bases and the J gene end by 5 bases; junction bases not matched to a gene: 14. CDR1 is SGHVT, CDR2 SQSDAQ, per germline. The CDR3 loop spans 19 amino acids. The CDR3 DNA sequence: TGTGCCAGCAGCTCGGGACTAGCGGGGGATCAACCTCCCGGAGATACGCAGTATTTT. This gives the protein CASSSGLAGDQPPGDTQYF.